The clone carrying this TCR beta chain has more than one count but fewer than ten. The repertoire was sequenced with immunoSEQ multiplex PCR; TCRdb's copy has only in-frame clones and lacks some. This table holds approximately 940,000 clones, 60% to 85% found once. This specimen comes from a study of shared clonotypes between healthy human individuals. Germline V gives CDR1 MNHNS, CDR2 SASEGT. Trimming shortened V by 7 bases and J by 2 bases, and 14 bases separated the two germline ends. CDR3 size: 14 residues. Sequencing was done on a sample of memory CD4+ T cells sorted from blood. Subset given: CD45RA-negative fraction. The clonotype was recovered from a man in his late teens or twenties in good health. V gene TRBV6-1 combines with J gene TRBJ2-5, with D tentatively TRBD1 (5 bases). This CDR3 reads CASIAQGGQETQYF. CDR3 DNA: TGTGCCAGCATCGCCCAGGGTGGGCAAGAGACCCAGTACTTC.